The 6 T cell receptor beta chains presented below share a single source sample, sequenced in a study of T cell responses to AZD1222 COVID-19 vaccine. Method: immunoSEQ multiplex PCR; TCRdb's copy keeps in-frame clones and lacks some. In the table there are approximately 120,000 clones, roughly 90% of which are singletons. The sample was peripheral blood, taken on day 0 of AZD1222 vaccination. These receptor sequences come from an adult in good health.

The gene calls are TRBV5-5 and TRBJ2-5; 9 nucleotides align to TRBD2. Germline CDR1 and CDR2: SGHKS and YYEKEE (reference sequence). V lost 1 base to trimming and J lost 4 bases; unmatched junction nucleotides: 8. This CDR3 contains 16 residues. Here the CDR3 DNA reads TGTGCCAGCAGCTTGCGGGCTAGCGGGGCGGGAGAGACCCAGTACTTC. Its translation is CASSLRASGAGETQYF.

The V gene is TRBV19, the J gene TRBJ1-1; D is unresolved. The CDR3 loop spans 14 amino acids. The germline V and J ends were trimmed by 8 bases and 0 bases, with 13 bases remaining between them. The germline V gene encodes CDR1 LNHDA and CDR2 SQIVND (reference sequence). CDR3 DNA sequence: TGTGCCAGTCTCTCAGAAAGGATGAACACTGAAGCTTTCTTT. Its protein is CASLSERMNTEAFF. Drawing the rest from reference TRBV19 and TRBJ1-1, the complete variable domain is DGGITQSPKYLFRKEGQNVTLSCEQNLNHDAMYWYRQDPGQGLRLIYYSQIVNDFQKGDIAEGYSVSREKKESFPLTVTSAQKNPTAFYLCASLSERMNTEAFFGQGTRLTVV.

The CDR3 DNA sequence: TGTGCCAGCAGTTACTCGACAGGGAGGAACACTGAAGCTTTCTTT. It is translated as CASSYSTGRNTEAFF. This chain uses TRBV6-5 with TRBJ1-1, with TRBD1 matching 7 bases. CDR1 MNHEY and CDR2 SVGAGI come from the germline V gene. This CDR3 contains 15 residues. The ends lost 0 bases at V and 1 base at J; junction bases unmatched: 2.

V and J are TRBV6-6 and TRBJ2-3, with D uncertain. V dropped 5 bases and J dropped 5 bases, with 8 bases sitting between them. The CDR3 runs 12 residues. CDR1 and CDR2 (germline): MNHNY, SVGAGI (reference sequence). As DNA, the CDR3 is TGTGCCAGCAGTCCTGTTAAAGATACGCAGTATTTT. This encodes CASSPVKDTQYF.

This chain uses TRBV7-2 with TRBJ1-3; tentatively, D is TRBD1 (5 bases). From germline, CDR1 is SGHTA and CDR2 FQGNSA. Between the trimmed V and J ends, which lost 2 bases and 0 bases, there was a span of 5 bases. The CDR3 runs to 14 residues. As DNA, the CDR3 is TGTGCCAGCAGCTTACAGGGCTCTGGAAACACCATATATTTT. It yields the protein CASSLQGSGNTIYF. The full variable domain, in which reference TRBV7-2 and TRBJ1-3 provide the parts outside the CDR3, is GAGVSQSPSNKVTEKGKDVELRCDPISGHTALYWYRQSLGQGLEFLIYFQGNSAPDKSGLPSDRFSAERTGGSVSTLTIQRTQQEDSAVYLCASSLQGSGNTIYFGEGSWLTVV.

The CDR3, as DNA: TGCGCCAGCAGTGAAGGGTTAAAACTAGGGGGGGCAGATACGCAGTATTTT. Its protein is CASSEGLKLGGADTQYF. J is TRBJ2-3 and V is TRBV10-1; TRBD2 is a possible D gene (7 bases). Per the germline V gene, CDR1 is WNHNN and CDR2 is SYGVQD (reference sequence). The CDR3 totals 17 residues. V was cut by 3 bases and J by 4 bases, with 20 bases left in between.